This TCR delta chain was sequenced in a study of γδ T cells in repeated Plasmodium falciparum infection (dated by TCRdb to the early 2020s). In the study overall: The natural-infection arm enrolled Malian children exposed to intense seasonal malaria transmission, compared against age and gender matched Australian children. Four controlled human malaria infections were administered to about five malaria-naive U.S. adults over roughly 590 days by bites from P. falciparum NF54-infected Anopheles stephensi mosquitoes. Samples from controlled-infection subjects were taken at baseline, right before selected infections, and 21 days after each infection. Malian gammadelta TCR repertoires were analysed cross-sectionally during no-transmission periods and were analysed longitudinally across acute febrile malaria episodes. The study examined how repeated Plasmodium falciparum infection shapes the human gammadelta T cell repertoire, using natural infection in Mali and controlled human malaria infection.

From the germline V gene, CDR1 is GEAIGNYY and CDR2 is EKD. Its CDR3 holds 18 amino acids, cysteine through phenylalanine. Only CDR3 DNA is held: 54 bases, read in frame from base 1. For bulk TCR repertoire analysis, Vgamma9/Vdelta2+ and Vdelta2-negative gammadelta T cell populations were isolated by flow sorting from peripheral blood mononuclear cells. Receptors were amplified or captured by multiplex PCR. Sequencing used an Illumina MiSeq. Every sorted gammadelta T cell sample had both its TCR gamma (TRG) and TCR delta (TRD) chains sequenced. In the source study's methods: The repertoire analyses used clonotype tree plots, the accumulated frequency of the top 20 clonotypes, and diversity index (DI) and D75 metrics. Public reads were reanalyzed in TCRdb with CATT, and rows carrying the same DNA were merged afterwards. These V and J calls are TCRdb output, not the study's own analysis. The sample table lists 85,000 to 100,000 delta-chain clones, 0.8% to 1% of them with a count of one. Around 9.6% of the sample is in the top ten clones.

This clone was seen a few times. Its antigen target is currently unknown. A far larger clone lies a single base away; this is likely a read error. The sample has other DNA sequences that encode this CDR3 too. General conclusions and limits of the study: In Vdelta2-negative, largely Vdelta1+, gammadelta TCR repertoires, repeated controlled infections appeared to drive waves of new clonotype selection. Compared with the repertoires of Australian children, the Vdelta2-negative gammadelta TCR repertoires of Malian children appeared more clonally expanded, less diverse and less shared. A highly stable polyclonal repertoire over time and infection, with many inter-individual overlapping TCRgamma sequences, was shown by Vgamma9/Vdelta2+ TCR repertoires. The Malian cohort was drawn from a small rural village made up mostly of one ethnic group, which limits generalizability. The controlled-infection cohort was small, limiting analysis of inter-individual variability in gammadelta T cell responses.

The sample comprised gamma-delta T cells from blood. In this chain, TRDV2 is recombined with TRDJ1; a tentative D call is TRDD2 (5 bases match). TCRdb leaves out the J gene; it was filled in here by matching the DNA to germline. The clonotype was recovered from a pool of human donors (malaria-infected and uninfected, not separated). The DNA reads as follows: TGTGCCTGCGACACCACGGTCCCTACTTCGGCTAACACCGATAAACTCATCTTT. Its product reads: CACDTTVPTSANTDKLIF.